A single sample gave rise to the 17 T cell receptor beta chains below, sequenced in a study of blood T cell repertoires in COVID-19. The assay was immunoSEQ multiplex PCR, and TCRdb's table has in-frame clones only and misses some. The profile shows roughly 160,000 clones, approximately 81% of them singletons. The sample consisted of peripheral blood. The receptors come from a woman over 75 with active or convalescent COVID-19.

The chain joins TRBV9 to TRBJ2-7; TRBD2 matches at 11 bases. CDR3 length equals 15 residues. Germline CDR1 reads SGDLS; CDR2 reads YYNGEE. V trimming: 4 bases; J trimming: 3 bases; junction bases outside the gene matches: 6. The CDR3 DNA reads TGTGCCAGCAGCCCCCGGACTAGCGGGTTCTACGAGCAGTACTTC. Protein product: CASSPRTSGFYEQYF.

The chain uses TRBV5-1 and TRBJ2-5; TRBD2 agrees at 14 bases. The V gene end was trimmed by 0 bases and the J gene end by 7 bases; junction bases not matched to a gene: 5. The CDR3 length is 16 residues. Germline V gene sequence: CDR1 SGHRS, CDR2 YFSETQ. In DNA form, the CDR3 reads TGCGCCAGCAGCTTGGGACTAGCGGGAGGGGAAGGGACCCAGTACTTC. Its protein is CASSLGLAGGEGTQYF.

J is TRBJ1-1 and V is TRBV2, with unresolved D. V shed 5 bases and J shed 1 base, with 17 bases lying between them. This CDR3 comprises 16 residues. Germline CDR1 SNHLY, CDR2 FYNNEI. The DNA for the CDR3 is TGTGCCAGCAGTCTAAGCGCCGCCGCCTCGAACACTGAAGCTTTCTTT. Its protein is CASSLSAAASNTEAFF.

This clone was observed a few times. This rearrangement joins TRBV28 to TRBJ1-2; 7 positions match TRBD1. Germline V CDR1 and CDR2: MDHEN, SYDVKM. V gave up 6 bases and J gave up 4 bases; unmatched junction bases: 5. The CDR3 length is 13 residues. The CDR3 loop reads CASRSGTAYGYTF. In DNA form, the CDR3 reads TGTGCCAGCAGGTCCGGGACAGCCTATGGCTACACCTTC.

This CDR3 reads CASSTSPYGYTF. The CDR3 DNA is TGTGCCAGCAGTACTAGCCCTTATGGCTACACCTTC. This chain uses TRBV12-3 or TRBV12-4 with TRBJ1-2; D not certain. The CDR3 consists of 12 residues. The germline V and J ends were trimmed by 5 bases and 5 bases, with 9 bases remaining between them.

A few counts support this clone. V and J are TRBV7-2 and TRBJ1-2; 8 positions agree with TRBD1. This CDR3 is built from 16 residues. Per germline, CDR1 SGHTA and CDR2 FQGNSA. The V gene end was trimmed by 0 bases and the J gene end by 4 bases; junction bases not matched to a gene: 7. CDR3 loop: CASSLAIPGTGYGYTF. For the CDR3, the DNA is TGTGCCAGCAGCTTAGCCATCCCCGGGACAGGCTATGGCTACACCTTC.

The genes are TRBV4-1 and TRBJ1-3, with D tentatively TRBD1 (6 bases). The CDR3 runs 14 residues. Germline CDR1 reads MGHRA; CDR2 reads YSYEKL. The ends were cut back, 4 bases at V and 2 bases at J, with 9 bases in the middle. The chain's CDR3 is CASSLGGPGNTIYF. CDR3 DNA sequence: TGCGCCAGCAGCCTCGGGGGGCCTGGAAACACCATATATTTT.

This clone was seen a handful of times. This sample includes further DNA sequences coding for the same CDR3. This chain links TRBV11-2 with TRBJ2-3; a possible D gene is TRBD2 (6 bases). The CDR3 is 12 residues long. The V end lost 6 bases, the J end lost 5 bases, and 9 bases lay between the germline ends. The germline V gene has CDR1 SGHAT and CDR2 FQNNGV. DNA of the CDR3: TGTGCCAGCAGAATCGGGGGAGATACGCAGTATTTT. Translation gives CASRIGGDTQYF.

The chain carries TRBV18 and TRBJ1-4, with 7 bases identical to TRBD1. CDR1 and CDR2 (germline): KGHSH, LQKENI. This CDR3 is built from 16 residues. V shed 4 bases and J 7 bases; nucleotides not matched to a gene: 12. CDR3 nucleotide sequence: TGTGCCAGCTCACGCTTGCGACCGGGACAGTCTGAAAAACTGTTTTTT. Translation gives CASSRLRPGQSEKLFF.

The chain uses TRBV20-1 and TRBJ2-7; D unresolved. The CDR3 contains 11 residues. V dropped 1 base and J dropped 2 bases, with 3 bases sitting between them. Germline V CDR1 and CDR2: DFQATT, SNEGSKA (reference sequence). The CDR3 nucleotides read TGCAGTGCTAGAGTAACCTACGAGCAGTACTTC. It is translated as CSARVTYEQYF.

For this clone: Germline and junction disagree at one end, which may indicate a read error. The chain combines TRBV6-5 with TRBJ1-3; D call uncertain. Germline assignment: CDR1 MNHEY and CDR2 SVGAGI. The CDR3 consists of 13 residues. This chain's CDR3 is CASGFRVGDTIYF. The CDR3 nucleotides are TGTGCCAGCGGGTTCCGTGTTGGAGACACCATATATTTT.

This sequence joins TRBV5-4 and TRBJ1-2; weak D call: TRBD1 (5 bases). CDR3 length equals 13 residues. V was pared by 4 bases and J by 5 bases, with 12 bases between. Germline assignment: CDR1 SGHNT and CDR2 YYREEE (reference sequence). The CDR3 loop reads CASSQDTQYGYTF. As DNA, the CDR3 is TGTGCCAGCAGCCAGGACACCCAATATGGCTACACCTTC.

The rearrangement uses TRBV18 and TRBJ2-1, with 7 bases identical to TRBD1. V lost 3 bases and J lost 4; bases outside the gene matches: 9. The CDR3 is 16 amino acids. Germline V gene sequence: CDR1 KGHSH, CDR2 LQKENI. The CDR3 region is CASSPRGQGEYNEQFF. The CDR3 region has the DNA TGTGCCAGCTCACCGAGGGGCCAGGGGGAATACAATGAGCAGTTCTTC.

V and J are TRBV20-1 and TRBJ2-7; D uncertain. Per germline, CDR1 DFQATT and CDR2 SNEGSKA (reference sequence). V shed 5 bases and J shed 7 bases, with 9 bases lying between them. CDR3 length: 10 amino acids. As DNA, the CDR3 is TGCAGTGCTGAGCATGGTGAGCAGTACTTC. Its translation is CSAEHGEQYF.

V usage is TRBV5-4 and J usage is TRBJ1-1, with 8 nucleotides matching TRBD1. The CDR3 is 17 residues long. In germline, CDR1 is SGHNT, CDR2 YYREEE (reference sequence). Unmatched junction bases numbered 12, after V lost 1 base and J lost 4 bases. Written as DNA, the CDR3 is TGTGCCAGCAGCTTGCCACGAGGACAGGGTCTGGGCACTGAAGCTTTCTTT. Amino acid sequence: CASSLPRGQGLGTEAFF.

DNA for the CDR3: TGTGCCAGCAGCTTAAAGGTAGCGGGAGCGCCAGGGCATGAGCAGTTCTTC. Its protein is CASSLKVAGAPGHEQFF. This chain joins TRBV7-3 and TRBJ2-1; 9 nucleotides match TRBD2. V was clipped by 1 base and J by 8 bases; unmatched bases: 12. Germline assignment: CDR1 SGHTA and CDR2 FQGTGA. CDR3 length: 17 residues. Based on the CDR3 plus reference TRBV7-3 and TRBJ2-1, the full variable domain is GAGVSQTPSNKVTEKGKYVELRCDPISGHTALYWYRQSLGQGPEFLIYFQGTGAADDSGLPNDRFFAVRPEGSVSTLKIQRTERGDSAVYLCASSLKVAGAPGHEQFFGPGTRLTVL.

The rearrangement links TRBV12-3 or TRBV12-4 to TRBJ2-2; 7 bases line up with TRBD2. The CDR3 runs 13 residues. V shed 6 bases and J 4 bases; nucleotides not matched to a gene: 2. CDR3 nucleotide sequence: TGTGCCAGCAGACTAGCGCGCACCGGGGAGCTGTTTTTT. This translates into CASRLARTGELFF.